A single sample is the source of the 29 T cell receptor beta chains below, sequenced in a study of T cells after yellow fever vaccination. Each CDR3 protein gets one entry after TCRdb re-called the 5' RACE reads with MiXCR. In the table there are 300,000 to 400,000 distinct CDR3 sequences, under 7.5% of which are singletons. Specimen: PBMCs, collected 5 days after the yellow fever booster vaccination. These TCRs come from a man aged 25 to 45 who received the YFV17D yellow fever vaccine.

CDR3: CASSLEAGTNTEAFF. In DNA, the CDR3 is TGCGCCAGCAGCTTGGAGGCAGGGACGAACACTGAAGCTTTCTTT. The chain couples TRBV5-1 to TRBJ1-1; D might be TRBD1 (5 bases). Germline CDR1 SGHRS, CDR2 YFSETQ. V lost 0 bases, J lost 1 base, and 10 bases lay in between. This CDR3 region has 15 residues.

V gene TRBV7-2 combines with J gene TRBJ2-2; TRBD2 matches at 11 bases. The V segment lost 1 base and the J segment 7 bases; nucleotides outside the gene matches: 2. This CDR3 has 15 amino acids. Germline V gene data show CDR1 as SGHTA and CDR2 as FQGNSA. CDR3: CASSLDTSGSGELFF. CDR3 DNA sequence: TGTGCCAGCAGCTTAGATACTAGCGGGAGCGGGGAGCTGTTTTTT.

This clonotype has a count of ten or more. The chain links TRBV29-1 to TRBJ1-2; 7 bases agree with TRBD1. The V gene's germline CDR1 is SQVTM and CDR2 ANQGSEA. Trimming removed 4 bases from V and 4 bases from J; junction bases left unmatched: 6. CDR3 size: 13 residues. Written as DNA, the CDR3 is TGCAGCGTTGGGGAGACAGGGCGCTATGGCTACACCTTC. It codes for CSVGETGRYGYTF. The entire variable domain, with the rest obtained from reference TRBV29-1 and TRBJ1-2, is as follows: SAVISQKPSRDICQRGTSLTIQCQVDSQVTMMFWYRQQPGQSLTLIATANQGSEATYESGFVIDKFPISRPNLTFSTLTVSNMSPEDSSIYLCSVGETGRYGYTFGSGTRLTVV.

In its sample, this clonotype was seen a few times. The chain is built from TRBV10-3 and TRBJ1-1, with 10 bases matching TRBD1. This CDR3 contains 14 residues. Germline assignment: CDR1 ENHRY and CDR2 SYGVKD. The V gene end was trimmed by 6 bases and the J gene end by 3 bases; junction bases not matched to a gene: 4. The CDR3: CAISPDRGYTEAFF. The CDR3 nucleotides are TGTGCCATCAGCCCGGACAGGGGGTACACTGAAGCTTTCTTT.

The gene calls are TRBV30 and TRBJ2-7, with 13 bases aligning to TRBD2. Germline CDR1 is GTSNPN and CDR2 is SVGIG (reference sequence). The CDR3 totals 13 residues. V shed 1 base, J shed 7 bases, and the junction held 1 base outside the gene matches. The CDR3: CAWSGLAGGEQYF. CDR3 DNA sequence: TGTGCCTGGAGTGGACTAGCGGGAGGAGAGCAGTACTTC.

This clonotype was detected ten times or more. V and J are TRBV5-1 and TRBJ2-3; no reliable D call. CDR3 length equals 13 residues. CDR1 is SGHRS, CDR2 YFSETQ, per germline. V was cut by 0 bases and J by 5 bases, with 7 bases left in between. CDR3 region: CASSLDLRDTQYF. The DNA of the CDR3 is TGCGCCAGCAGCTTGGATCTTCGAGATACGCAGTATTTT.

The chain carries TRBV20-1 and TRBJ1-5; D unclear. Germline lookup yields CDR1 DFQATT and CDR2 SNEGSKA (reference sequence). This CDR3 has 13 amino acids. V was trimmed by 2 bases and J by 0 bases, leaving 5 bases between them. CDR3 nucleotide sequence: TGCAGTGCTAGATTCAGTAGCAATCAGCCCCAGCATTTT. Translation: CSARFSSNQPQHF.

The sample holds many counts of this clonotype. The chain is built from TRBV7-2 and TRBJ2-1; 10 bases fit TRBD2. V shed 6 bases, J shed 4 bases, and the junction held 6 bases outside the gene matches. The CDR3 runs to 15 residues. In germline, CDR1 is SGHTA, CDR2 FQGNSA. The CDR3 here is CASRRLAGVYNEQFF. The DNA for the CDR3 is TGTGCCAGCAGGCGTCTAGCGGGAGTATACAATGAGCAGTTCTTC.

This clonotype was seen many times. This chain joins TRBV5-1 and TRBJ2-7; TRBD2 matches 9 bases. The CDR3 loop spans 14 amino acids. Trimming removed 0 bases from V and 3 bases from J; junction bases left unmatched: 1. The V gene's germline CDR1 is SGHRS and CDR2 YFSETQ. The CDR3 nucleotides read TGCGCCAGCAGCTTGGTAGCGGGAGACTACGAGCAGTACTTC. It is translated as CASSLVAGDYEQYF. The full variable domain, with the rest looked up from reference TRBV5-1 and TRBJ2-7, is KAGVTQTPRYLIKTRGQQVTLSCSPISGHRSVSWYQQTPGQGLQFLFEYFSETQRNKGNFPGRFSGRQFSNSRSEMNVSTLELGDSALYLCASSLVAGDYEQYFGPGTRLTVT.

As to this clonotype: This may arise from a read error, as a much more abundant clone is one base away. The gene calls are TRBV5-1 and TRBJ2-7; D gene unclear. Germline-derived CDR1 and CDR2 are SGHRS and YFSETQ. The CDR3 consists of 14 residues. The CDR3: CASSFSRTNYQQYF. DNA for the CDR3: TGCGCCAGCAGCTTTAGCAGGACCAACTACCAGCAGTACTTC. The full variable domain, rest sourced from reference TRBV5-1 and TRBJ2-7, is KAGVTQTPRYLIKTRGQQVTLSCSPISGHRSVSWYQQTPGQGLQFLFEYFSETQRNKGNFPGRFSGRQFSNSRSEMNVSTLELGDSALYLCASSFSRTNYQQYFGPGTRLTVT.

There are a few counts of this clonotype. This rearrangement joins TRBV7-9 to TRBJ1-5, with D unresolved. CDR3 length: 14 residues. V lost 3 bases and J 4 bases, leaving 10 bases between the germline ends. Germline V gives CDR1 SEHNR, CDR2 FQNEAQ (reference sequence). The CDR3 DNA follows: TGTGCCAGCAGCTTGGGGAAAGGAAATCAGCCCCAGCATTTT. This translates into CASSLGKGNQPQHF.

The rearrangement joins TRBV7-8 to TRBJ2-7, with D possibly matching TRBD1 (5 bases). The CDR3 covers 15 residues. The germline V gene has CDR1 SGHVS and CDR2 FQNEAQ. Trimming stripped 6 bases from V and 2 bases from J, with 17 bases between. For the CDR3, the DNA is TGTGCCAGCAGACAAGGAACAGGTTTCGCCTACGAGCAGTACTTC. Its protein is CASRQGTGFAYEQYF. The whole variable domain, remainder taken from reference TRBV7-8 and TRBJ2-7, is GAGVSQSPRYKVAKRGQDVALRCDPISGHVSLFWYQQALGQGPEFLTYFQNEAQLDKSGLPSDRFFAERPEGSVSTLKIQRTQQEDSAVYLCASRQGTGFAYEQYFGPGTRLTVT.

This clonotype was counted between two and nine times. The V call is TRBV30, the J call TRBJ2-1; tentative D call: TRBD2 (7 bases). This CDR3 is 18 amino acids long. Germline CDR1 and CDR2: GTSNPN and SVGIG (reference sequence). Trimming pared 0 bases from V and 7 bases from J, leaving 25 bases between. The CDR3 DNA follows: TGTGCCTGGAGTGTATATAGGACCTCCAGGGGCGGGAGAAATGAGCAGTTCTTC. Residues: CAWSVYRTSRGGRNEQFF.

The rearrangement joins TRBV28 to TRBJ2-3; D gene uncertain. Looked up from germline, CDR1 is MDHEN and CDR2 is SYDVKM. This CDR3 contains 14 residues. Deletions cut 7 bases from V and 0 bases from J, with 11 bases between. DNA for the CDR3: TGTGCCAGCACCCTATCCCGGAGCACAGATACGCAGTATTTT. Translated: CASTLSRSTDTQYF.

The chain has TRBV29-1 and TRBJ1-4; TRBD1 might be the D (5 bases). Trimming removed 7 bases at V and 3 bases at J, with 15 bases between. Germline lookup yields CDR1 SQVTM and CDR2 ANQGSEA. This CDR3 has 14 amino acids. The CDR3 loop reads CSATHLGPNEKLFF. The CDR3 DNA is TGCAGCGCTACACACCTGGGACCTAATGAAAAACTGTTTTTT. The complete variable domain, with remaining parts taken from reference TRBV29-1 and TRBJ1-4, reads SAVISQKPSRDICQRGTSLTIQCQVDSQVTMMFWYRQQPGQSLTLIATANQGSEATYESGFVIDKFPISRPNLTFSTLTVSNMSPEDSSIYLCSATHLGPNEKLFFGSGTQLSVL.

At least ten counts were recorded for this clonotype. This chain links TRBV7-8 with TRBJ2-1, with D possibly TRBD2 on 5 matching bases. The germline V and J ends were trimmed by 3 bases and 8 bases, with 17 bases remaining between them. Looked up from germline, CDR1 is SGHVS and CDR2 is FQNEAQ. The CDR3 totals 15 residues. CDR3 DNA sequence: TGTGCCAGCAGCTTCCCCCCCCTCGGGGTCCATGAGCAGTTCTTC. It encodes CASSFPPLGVHEQFF.

This clonotype was detected many times. The chain links TRBV7-9 to TRBJ2-1, with D perhaps matching TRBD2 (5 bases). Trimming removed 1 base at V and 9 bases at J, with 22 bases between. This CDR3 region has 17 residues. From germline, CDR1 is SEHNR and CDR2 FQNEAQ (reference sequence). The CDR3 DNA follows: TGTGCCAGCAGCTTAGGGATATCTCGGGGTCAACATGTTGAGCAGTTCTTC. This gives the protein CASSLGISRGQHVEQFF.

The chain employs TRBV7-2 and TRBJ2-1; the D gene is possibly TRBD2 (5 bases). The CDR3 runs to 15 residues. The V gene's germline CDR1 is SGHTA and CDR2 FQGNSA. V lost 1 base and J 4 bases, leaving 11 bases between the germline ends. The CDR3 bases are TGTGCCAGCAGCTTAGGAGACGGCGGGTACAATGAGCAGTTCTTC. Its translation is CASSLGDGGYNEQFF.

This clonotype appeared a few times. The V gene is TRBV20-1, the J gene TRBJ2-3; a weak D match, TRBD2 (5 bases). The CDR3 runs to 14 residues. Germline CDR1 reads DFQATT; CDR2 reads SNEGSKA (reference sequence). Trimming left V 3 bases short and J 3 bases short, with 13 bases between. CDR3 region: CSASPGRITDTQYF. As DNA, the CDR3 is TGCAGTGCTAGTCCGGGGAGAATAACAGATACGCAGTATTTT.

This clonotype was detected many times. The rearrangement links TRBV14 to TRBJ2-2, with no clear D. Germline V CDR1 and CDR2: SGHDN, FVKESK. This CDR3 region has 13 residues. V gave up 5 bases and J gave up 8 bases, with 12 bases separating them. CDR3 amino acids: CASSNHLVGELFF. For the CDR3, the DNA is TGTGCCAGCAGCAATCACTTAGTTGGGGAGCTGTTTTTT.

This clonotype appeared a few times. The chain is built from TRBV4-2 and TRBJ2-7; TRBD1 agrees at 7 bases. The CDR3 extends over 15 amino acids. Germline V gene lookup returns CDR1 LGHNA and CDR2 YNFKEQ. The V segment lost 3 bases and the J segment 1 base; nucleotides outside the gene matches: 6. DNA for the CDR3: TGTGCCAGCAGCCAGAACAGGGGTGGGTCCTACGAGCAGTACTTC. Amino acids: CASSQNRGGSYEQYF.

The chain is built from TRBV5-1 and TRBJ2-5; D perhaps matches TRBD2 (5 bases). The V gene lost 2 bases and the J gene lost 5 bases, with 22 bases spanning the gap. This CDR3 spans 17 amino acids. The germline gives CDR1 SGHRS, CDR2 YFSETQ. CDR3 in DNA: TGCGCCAGCAGCTTATTTCCTCCGGGCTCCGGCGGGGAGACCCAGTACTTC. This encodes CASSLFPPGSGGETQYF.

This clonotype was picked up many times. The rearrangement links TRBV12-3 or TRBV12-4 to TRBJ2-5; 12 nucleotides align to TRBD2. The V segment lost 6 bases and the J segment 5 bases; nucleotides outside the gene matches: 4. The CDR3 has 14 residues. The CDR3 loop is CASRTSGSWETQYF. CDR3 nucleotides: TGTGCCAGCAGGACTAGCGGGAGTTGGGAGACCCAGTACTTC.

CDR3 sequence: CASSPGTEQPQHF. The CDR3 region has the DNA TGTGCCAGCAGCCCAGGGACGGAACAGCCCCAGCATTTT. V gene TRBV3-1 combines with J gene TRBJ1-5, with a possible D match to TRBD1 (5 bases). The CDR3 runs 13 residues. Looked up from germline, CDR1 is LGHDT and CDR2 is YNNKEL (reference sequence). V was trimmed by 4 bases and J by 7 bases, leaving 11 bases between them. Filled out from reference TRBV3-1 and TRBJ1-5, the complete variable domain reads DTAVSQTPKYLVTQMGNDKSIKCEQNLGHDTMYWYKQDSKKFLKIMFSYNNKELIINETVPNRFSPKSPDKAHLNLHINSLELGDSAVYFCASSPGTEQPQHFGDGTRLSIL.

The chain is built from TRBV19 and TRBJ2-7; D is possibly TRBD1 (6 bases). The CDR3 sequence is 12 residues long. Trimming removed 3 bases from V and 5 bases from J, with 8 bases in between. Looked up from germline, CDR1 is LNHDA and CDR2 is SQIVND (reference sequence). The CDR3 region has the DNA TGTGCCAGTAGTATTACAGGGAACGAGCAGTACTTC. It yields the protein CASSITGNEQYF. Looking up the rest from reference TRBV19 and TRBJ2-7 gives the full variable domain: DGGITQSPKYLFRKEGQNVTLSCEQNLNHDAMYWYRQDPGQGLRLIYYSQIVNDFQKGDIAEGYSVSREKKESFPLTVTSAQKNPTAFYLCASSITGNEQYFGPGTRLTVT.

There are a few counts of this clonotype. This chain uses TRBV24-1 with TRBJ2-1; 10 nucleotides agree with TRBD2. CDR3 length equals 16 residues. Germline V gene sequence: CDR1 KGHDR, CDR2 SFDVKD. The J segment lost 5 bases and the V segment lost 9 bases, leaving 12 bases of the junction unmatched. The CDR3 region is CATRPTGTSAHNEQFF. The DNA of the CDR3 is TGTGCCACCCGGCCAACCGGGACTAGCGCGCACAATGAGCAGTTCTTC.

V usage is TRBV12-3 or TRBV12-4 and J usage is TRBJ2-3; TRBD2 agrees at 11 bases. Trimming took 4 bases from V and 2 from J; bases not matched to a gene: 8. The CDR3 runs to 17 residues. The CDR3 sequence is CASSSPSGRPSTDTQYF. In nucleotides, the CDR3 is TGTGCCAGCAGTTCCCCTAGCGGGAGGCCCTCCACAGATACGCAGTATTTT.

The chain is built from TRBV7-2 and TRBJ2-5; 10 bases match TRBD1. Germline V gene lookup returns CDR1 SGHTA and CDR2 FQGNSA. The CDR3 extends over 15 amino acids. V trimming: 1 base; J trimming: 4 bases; junction bases outside the gene matches: 3. The CDR3 nucleotides are TGTGCCAGCAGCTTAGGCCGGGACAGGGGAGAGACCCAGTACTTC. This gives the protein CASSLGRDRGETQYF.

Ten or more counts support this clonotype. V gene TRBV7-8 combines with J gene TRBJ2-3; D is perhaps TRBD2 (6 bases). Germline V CDR1 and CDR2: SGHVS, FQNEAQ. The CDR3 runs to 16 residues. V was pared by 1 base and J by 0 bases, with 11 bases between. In nucleotides, the CDR3 is TGTGCCAGCAGCTTAGAGGCGGGGAGGAGCACAGATACGCAGTATTTT. This codes for CASSLEAGRSTDTQYF.